This T cell receptor (beta chain) came from a study of T-cell memory formation after mild COVID-19. TCRdb recomputed calls from the 5' RACE reads with MiXCR, one row per CDR3 protein. The top ten clones hold around a quarter of a sample with more than 110,000 distinct CDR3 sequences, approximately 26% of them seen once. The V end was cut by 6 bases, the J end by 1 base, with 9 bases between. The CDR3 contains 12 residues. Germline CDR1 is SQVTM and CDR2 is ANQGSEA. The gene calls are TRBV29-1 and TRBJ1-1; tentative D call: TRBD1 (5 bases). Source material: PBMCs or a T cell subset sorted from them (not recorded which). The receptor was isolated from an adult woman who had mild COVID-19 (a few samples of this study predate the infection). Cell type and time point are not known. CDR3 amino acids: CSVSGANTEAFF. DNA for the CDR3: TGCAGCGTGAGCGGGGCGAACACTGAAGCTTTCTTT.